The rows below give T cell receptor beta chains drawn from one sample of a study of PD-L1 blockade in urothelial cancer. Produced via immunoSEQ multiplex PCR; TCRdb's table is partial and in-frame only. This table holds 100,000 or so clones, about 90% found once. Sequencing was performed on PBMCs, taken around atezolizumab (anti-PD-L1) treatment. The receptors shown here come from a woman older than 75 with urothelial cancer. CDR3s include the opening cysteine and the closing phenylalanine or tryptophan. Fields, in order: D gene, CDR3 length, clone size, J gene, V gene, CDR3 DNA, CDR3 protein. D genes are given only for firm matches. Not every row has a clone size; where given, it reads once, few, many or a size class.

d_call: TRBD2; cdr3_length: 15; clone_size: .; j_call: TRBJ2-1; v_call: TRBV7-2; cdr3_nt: TGTGCCAGCAGCCGGCTAGCGGGTGACTACAATGAGCAGTTCTTC; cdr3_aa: CASSRLAGDYNEQFF
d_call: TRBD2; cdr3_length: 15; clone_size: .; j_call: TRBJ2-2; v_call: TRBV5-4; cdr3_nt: TGTGCCAGCAGCTTTAGCGGGAGTAAGACCGGGGAGCTGTTTTTT; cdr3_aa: CASSFSGSKTGELFF
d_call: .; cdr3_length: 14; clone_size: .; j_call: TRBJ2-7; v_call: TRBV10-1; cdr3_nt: TGCGCCAGCAGTGAGTGGCGGGGAACCGCCGAGCAGTACTTC; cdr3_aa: CASSEWRGTAEQYF
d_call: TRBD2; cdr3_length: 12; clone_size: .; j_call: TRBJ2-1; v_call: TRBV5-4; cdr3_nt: TGTGCCAGCAGTTGGGGGGGAAATGAGCAGTTCTTC; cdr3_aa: CASSWGGNEQFF
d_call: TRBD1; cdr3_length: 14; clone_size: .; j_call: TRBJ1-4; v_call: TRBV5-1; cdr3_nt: TGCGCCAGCAGCTGGACAGGAGATAATGAAAAACTGTTTTTT; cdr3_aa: CASSWTGDNEKLFF
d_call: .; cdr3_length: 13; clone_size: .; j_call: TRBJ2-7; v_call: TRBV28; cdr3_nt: TGTGCCAGCAGGCAGACTGTCTCCTACGAGCAGTACTTC; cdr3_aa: CASRQTVSYEQYF
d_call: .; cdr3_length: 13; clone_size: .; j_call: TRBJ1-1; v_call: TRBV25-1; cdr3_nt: TGTGCCAGCAGTGGTGGAGGTCGGACTGAAGCTTTCTTT; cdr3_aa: CASSGGGRTEAFF
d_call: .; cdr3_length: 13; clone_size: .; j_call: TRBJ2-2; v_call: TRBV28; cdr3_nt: TGTGCCAGCAGCCCCCTCCTCACCGGGGAGCTGTTTTTT; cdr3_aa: CASSPLLTGELFF
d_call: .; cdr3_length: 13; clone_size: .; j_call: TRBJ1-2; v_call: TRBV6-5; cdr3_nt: TGTGCCAGCAGCCCAACAGGGAGCTATGGCTACACCTTC; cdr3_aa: CASSPTGSYGYTF
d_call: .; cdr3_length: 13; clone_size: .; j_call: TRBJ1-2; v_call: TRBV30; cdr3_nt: TGTGCCTGGAGTGTACGGTCCCCGAGAGGCTACACCTTC; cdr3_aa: CAWSVRSPRGYTF
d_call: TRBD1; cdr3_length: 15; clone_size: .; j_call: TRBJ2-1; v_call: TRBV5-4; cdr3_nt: TGTGCCAGCAGCTTGGGGGGACAGGGGGATTATGAGCAGTTCTTC; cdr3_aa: CASSLGGQGDYEQFF
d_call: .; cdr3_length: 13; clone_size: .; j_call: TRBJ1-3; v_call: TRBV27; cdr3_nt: TGTGCCAGCAGCCTGAACTCCGGAAACACCATATATTTT; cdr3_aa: CASSLNSGNTIYF
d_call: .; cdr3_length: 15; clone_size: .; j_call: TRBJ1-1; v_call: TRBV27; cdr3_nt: TGTGCCAGCAGTTTACGCCCTCAACCCCGGACTGAAGCTTTCTTT; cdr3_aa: CASSLRPQPRTEAFF
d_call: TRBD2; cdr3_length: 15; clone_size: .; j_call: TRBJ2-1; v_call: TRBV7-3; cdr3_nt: TGTGCCAGCAGCTTGTCAGCGGGAGGCCCCGGTGAGCAGTTCTTC; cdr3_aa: CASSLSAGGPGEQFF
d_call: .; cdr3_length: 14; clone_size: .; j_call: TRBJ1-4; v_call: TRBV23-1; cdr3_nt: TGCGCCAGCAGGCCTCGGGAGGGGTGTGAAAAACTGTTTTTT; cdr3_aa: CASRPREGCEKLFF
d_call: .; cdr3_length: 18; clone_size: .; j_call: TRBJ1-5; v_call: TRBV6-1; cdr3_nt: TGTGCCAGCAGTGAATGGAGGGTGGGGGTTCGGGGCAATCAGCCCCAGCATTTT; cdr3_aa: CASSEWRVGVRGNQPQHF
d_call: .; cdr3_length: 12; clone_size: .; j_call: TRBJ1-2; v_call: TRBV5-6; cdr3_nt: TGTGCCAGCAGCTTGCGAGGTATGGGCTACACCTTC; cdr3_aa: CASSLRGMGYTF
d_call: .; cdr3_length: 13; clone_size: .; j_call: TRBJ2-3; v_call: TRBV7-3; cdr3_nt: TGTGCCAGCTGCTCGGGAGCAACAGATACGCAGTATTTT; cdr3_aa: CASCSGATDTQYF
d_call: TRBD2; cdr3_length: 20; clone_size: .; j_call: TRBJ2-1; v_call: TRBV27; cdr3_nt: TGTGCCAGCAGTCCTAACCGACAGACGGGACTAGCGGGACGTATGAATGAGCAGTTCTTC; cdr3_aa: CASSPNRQTGLAGRMNEQFF
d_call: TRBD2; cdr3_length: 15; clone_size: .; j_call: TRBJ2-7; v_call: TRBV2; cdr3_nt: TGTGCCAGCAGTGTACTAGCGGCACTCTCCTACGAGCAGTACTTC; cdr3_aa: CASSVLAALSYEQYF
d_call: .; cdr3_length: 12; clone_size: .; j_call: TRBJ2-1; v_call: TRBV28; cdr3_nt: TGTGCCAGCAGACAGAGAAGCAATGAGCAGTTCTTC; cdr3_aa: CASRQRSNEQFF
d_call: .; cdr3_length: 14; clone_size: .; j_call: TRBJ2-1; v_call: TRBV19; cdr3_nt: TGTGCCAGTAGTAGGCGGGACTCTAGCTATGAGCAGTTCTTC; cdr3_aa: CASSRRDSSYEQFF
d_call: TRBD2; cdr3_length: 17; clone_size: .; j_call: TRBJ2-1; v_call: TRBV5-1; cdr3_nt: TGCGCCAGCAGCGACGGGACTAGCGGTATCCTAGAGAATGAGCAGTTCTTC; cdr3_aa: CASSDGTSGILENEQFF
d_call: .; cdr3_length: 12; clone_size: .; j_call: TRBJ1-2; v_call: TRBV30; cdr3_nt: TGTGCCTGGAGGGGTCAGGGAGGGGGCTACACCTTC; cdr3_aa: CAWRGQGGGYTF
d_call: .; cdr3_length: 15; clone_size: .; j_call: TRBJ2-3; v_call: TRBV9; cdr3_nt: TGTGCCAGCAGCGTAGTCAGGACAGGCACAGATACGCAGTATTTT; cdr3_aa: CASSVVRTGTDTQYF
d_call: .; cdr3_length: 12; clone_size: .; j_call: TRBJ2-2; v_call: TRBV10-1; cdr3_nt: TGCGCCAGCAGTGATAGTTCCGGGGAGCTGTTTTTT; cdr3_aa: CASSDSSGELFF
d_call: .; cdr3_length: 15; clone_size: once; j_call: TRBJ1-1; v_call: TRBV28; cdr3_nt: TGTGCCAGCACCCTGGATGGGGGGGTAAACACTGAAGCTTTCTTT; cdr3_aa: CASTLDGGVNTEAFF
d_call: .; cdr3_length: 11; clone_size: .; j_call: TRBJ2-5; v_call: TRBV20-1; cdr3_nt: TGCAGTGCGGTTAGTCGGGAGACCCAGTACTTC; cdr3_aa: CSAVSRETQYF
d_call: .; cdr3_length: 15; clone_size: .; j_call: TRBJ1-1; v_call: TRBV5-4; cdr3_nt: TGTGCCAGCCAGCCCCCGACGGGGATGAACACTGAAGCTTTCTTT; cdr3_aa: CASQPPTGMNTEAFF
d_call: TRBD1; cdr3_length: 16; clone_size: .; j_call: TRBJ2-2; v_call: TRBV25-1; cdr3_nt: TGTGCCAGCAGTGCTTCCGGGACAGGGCATGCCGGGGAGCTGTTTTTT; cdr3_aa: CASSASGTGHAGELFF
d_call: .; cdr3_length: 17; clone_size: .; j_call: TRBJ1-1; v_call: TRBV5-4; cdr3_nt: TGTGCCAGCAGCTTGAACGTTTTTGGGGGCGCGAACACTGAAGCTTTCTTT; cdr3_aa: CASSLNVFGGANTEAFF
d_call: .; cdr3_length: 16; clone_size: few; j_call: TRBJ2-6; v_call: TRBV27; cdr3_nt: TGTGCCAGCAGTCGGCCCCCGGGGGCTGGGGCCAACGTCCTGACTTTC; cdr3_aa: CASSRPPGAGANVLTF
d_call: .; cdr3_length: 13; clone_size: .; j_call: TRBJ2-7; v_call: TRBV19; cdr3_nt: TGTGCCAGTAGTATTCAGGTGTTCTACGAGCAGTACTTC; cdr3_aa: CASSIQVFYEQYF
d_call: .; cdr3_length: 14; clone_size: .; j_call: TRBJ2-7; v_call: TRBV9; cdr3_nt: TGTGCCAGCAGCGTAGACCCCGGGACCTACGAGCAGTACTTC; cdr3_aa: CASSVDPGTYEQYF
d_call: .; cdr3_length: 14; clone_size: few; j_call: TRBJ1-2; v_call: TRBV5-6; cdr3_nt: TGTGCCAGCAGCTTGTCCGGGAGTTCGTATGGCTACACCTTC; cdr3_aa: CASSLSGSSYGYTF
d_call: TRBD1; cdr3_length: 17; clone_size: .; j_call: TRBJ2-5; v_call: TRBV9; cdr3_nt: TGTGCCAGCAGCGTTAGTGTAGGACAGGACATCCAAGAGACCCAGTACTTC; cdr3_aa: CASSVSVGQDIQETQYF
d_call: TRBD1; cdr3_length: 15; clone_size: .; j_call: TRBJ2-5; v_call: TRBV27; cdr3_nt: TGTGCCAGCAGTTCCTTGACAGGGGGCAGGGAGACCCAGTACTTC; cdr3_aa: CASSSLTGGRETQYF
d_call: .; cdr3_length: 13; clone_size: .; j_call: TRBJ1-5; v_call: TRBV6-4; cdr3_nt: TGTGCCAGCAGTGAGGGACAACGGCAGCCCCAGCATTTT; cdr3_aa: CASSEGQRQPQHF
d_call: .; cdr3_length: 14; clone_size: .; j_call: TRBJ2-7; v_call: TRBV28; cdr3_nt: TGTGCCAGCAGTTTCAGGGTCGACGTGCACGAGCAGTACTTC; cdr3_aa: CASSFRVDVHEQYF
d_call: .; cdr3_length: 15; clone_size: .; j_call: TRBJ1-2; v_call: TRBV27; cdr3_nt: TGTGCCAGCAGTTTATCTCGCGGGACCGGAAATGGCTACACCTTC; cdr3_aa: CASSLSRGTGNGYTF
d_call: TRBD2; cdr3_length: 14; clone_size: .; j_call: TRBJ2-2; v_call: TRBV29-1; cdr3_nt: TGCAGCGGACTAGCGGGAGGGGGCACCGGGGAGCTGTTTTTT; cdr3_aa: CSGLAGGGTGELFF
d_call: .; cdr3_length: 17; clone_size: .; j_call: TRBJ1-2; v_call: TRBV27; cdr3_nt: TGTGCCAGCAGCCCTACACCCGCAGGGCTGTTCGTCGGGGGCTACACCTTC; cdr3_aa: CASSPTPAGLFVGGYTF
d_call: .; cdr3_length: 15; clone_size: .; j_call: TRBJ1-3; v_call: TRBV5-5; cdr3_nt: TGTGCCAGCAGCTTGGGGCAGAATTCTGGAAACACCATATATTTT; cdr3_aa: CASSLGQNSGNTIYF
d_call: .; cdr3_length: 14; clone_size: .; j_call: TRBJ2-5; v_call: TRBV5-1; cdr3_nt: TGCGCCAGCAGCTCCGGACAAACTCAAGAGACCCAGTACTTC; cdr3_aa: CASSSGQTQETQYF
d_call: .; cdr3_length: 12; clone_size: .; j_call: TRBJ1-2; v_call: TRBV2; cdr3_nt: TGTGCCAGCGCCCCCGGTTATTTAGGCTACACCTTC; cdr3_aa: CASAPGYLGYTF
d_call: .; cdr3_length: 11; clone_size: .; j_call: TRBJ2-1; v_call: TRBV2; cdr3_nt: TGTGCCAGCAGCGGTTTGAATGAGCAGTTCTTC; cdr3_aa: CASSGLNEQFF
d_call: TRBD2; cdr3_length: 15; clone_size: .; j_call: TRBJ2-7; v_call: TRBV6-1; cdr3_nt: TGTGCCAGCAGTGAGGGACTAGCGGGAGTCAACGAGCAGTACTTC; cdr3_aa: CASSEGLAGVNEQYF
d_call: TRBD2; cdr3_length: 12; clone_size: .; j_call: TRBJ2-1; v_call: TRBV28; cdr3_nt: TGTGCCAGCACCGCCTTAGGACTAGTGGAGTTCTTC; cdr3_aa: CASTALGLVEFF
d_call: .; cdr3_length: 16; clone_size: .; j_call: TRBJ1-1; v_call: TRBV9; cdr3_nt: TGTGCCAGCAGCGTAGATCCTGGCAGGGGGAACACTGAAGCTTTCTTT; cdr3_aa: CASSVDPGRGNTEAFF
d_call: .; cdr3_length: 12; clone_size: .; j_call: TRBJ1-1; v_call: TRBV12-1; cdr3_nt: TGTGCCAGCAGCCCCGTCCTGCCTAGAGCTTTCTTT; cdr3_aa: CASSPVLPRAFF
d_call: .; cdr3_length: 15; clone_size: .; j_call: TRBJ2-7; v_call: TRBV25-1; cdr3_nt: TGTGCCAGCAGTGAACCCAGCAGGGCTTCCAACGAGCAGTACTTC; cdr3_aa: CASSEPSRASNEQYF
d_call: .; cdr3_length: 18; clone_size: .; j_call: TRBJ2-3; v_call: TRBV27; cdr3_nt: TGTGCCAGCAGTCCCAGCCGCGTAGGGAGGCCCAGCACAGATACGCAGTATTTT; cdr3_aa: CASSPSRVGRPSTDTQYF
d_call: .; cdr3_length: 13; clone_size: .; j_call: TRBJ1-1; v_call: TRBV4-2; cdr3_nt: TGTGCCAGCAGCCAAGTCCCGGGTACTGAAGCTTTCTTT; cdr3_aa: CASSQVPGTEAFF
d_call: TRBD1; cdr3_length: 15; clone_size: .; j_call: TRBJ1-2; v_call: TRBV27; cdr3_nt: TGTGCCAGCAGTTTCTCCTCCAGGGGGCTGAGTGGCTACACCTTC; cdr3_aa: CASSFSSRGLSGYTF
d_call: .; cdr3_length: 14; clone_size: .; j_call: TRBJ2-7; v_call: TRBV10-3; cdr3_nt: TGTGCCATCAGTGGTAAGGGAGCCGAAGGCGAGCAGTACTTC; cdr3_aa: CAISGKGAEGEQYF
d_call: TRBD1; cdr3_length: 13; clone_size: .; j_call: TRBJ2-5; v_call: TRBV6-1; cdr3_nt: TGTGCCAGCAGTGGGGGACAGGGCGAGACCCAGTACTTC; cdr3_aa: CASSGGQGETQYF
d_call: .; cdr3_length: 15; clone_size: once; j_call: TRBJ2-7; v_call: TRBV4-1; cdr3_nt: TGCGCCAGCAGCCAAGCCTTAAGCGGTTCCTACGAGCAGTACTTC; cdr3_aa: CASSQALSGSYEQYF
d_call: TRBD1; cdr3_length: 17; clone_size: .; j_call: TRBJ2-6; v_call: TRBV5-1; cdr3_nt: TGCGCCAGCAGCGTCGGGACAGGGGGCTCTGGGGCCAACGTCCTGACTTTC; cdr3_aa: CASSVGTGGSGANVLTF
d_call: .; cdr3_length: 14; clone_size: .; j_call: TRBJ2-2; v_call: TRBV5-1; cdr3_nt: TGCGCCAGCAGTCCTAGCCTAGGCACCGGGGAGCTGTTTTTT; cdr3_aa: CASSPSLGTGELFF
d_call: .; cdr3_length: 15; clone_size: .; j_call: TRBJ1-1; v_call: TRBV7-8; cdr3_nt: TGTGCCAGCAGCTTAGACCACGGGTTGAACACTGAAGCTTTCTTT; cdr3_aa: CASSLDHGLNTEAFF